The rows below give T cell receptor beta chains drawn from one sample of a study of lymphopenia after photon versus proton radiotherapy. Profiled with immunoSEQ multiplex PCR; TCRdb holds only in-frame clones, not every one. This sample has about 39,000 clones, with about 90% found just once. Source: peripheral blood, taken from a patient treated with photon-based radiotherapy. The receptors were sampled from a man aged 55-75 years with cholangiocarcinoma. Each CDR3 is given with its conserved first and last residue. A D gene is named only where the DNA matches it firmly. Not all rows give a size; the values are once, few, many and, for expanded clones, a class.

v_gene	abundance	d_gene	j_gene	CDR3nt	CDR3aa
TRBV10-3	NA	NA	TRBJ1-2	TGTGCCATCAGTGAAAGGCCCTATGGCTACACCTTC	CAISERPYGYTF
TRBV2	NA	TRBD1	TRBJ1-1	TGTGCCAGCAGTGAGGACAGGGGTGCAGGGAACACTGAAGCTTTCTTT	CASSEDRGAGNTEAFF
TRBV7-9	NA	TRBD1	TRBJ1-1	TGTGCCAGCAGCTTTCTCGGACAGGGAGGAACTGAAGCTTTCTTT	CASSFLGQGGTEAFF
TRBV5-1	once	TRBD2	TRBJ2-1	TGCGCCAGCAGCCCGGACTCCGGACTAGCGGTCGATGAGCAGTTCTTC	CASSPDSGLAVDEQFF
TRBV5-4	NA	TRBD1	TRBJ1-2	TGTGCCAGCAGTCTCGTGGGACAGCGAAGCTATGGCTACACCTTC	CASSLVGQRSYGYTF
TRBV5-1	NA	TRBD2	TRBJ2-3	TGCGCCAGCAGCTTTTTAGCGGGGGGGGCAGATACGCAGTATTTT	CASSFLAGGADTQYF
TRBV21-1	NA	NA	TRBJ2-2	TGTGCCAGCAGCGGGTGTGGACAGAACACCGGGGAGCTGTTTTTT	CASSGCGQNTGELFF
TRBV6-6	once	NA	TRBJ2-1	TGTGCCAGCAGTTACGTGGCGGGGGAGCAGTTCTTC	CASSYVAGEQFF
TRBV15	NA	NA	TRBJ1-2	TGTGCCACCAGCAGAGATCGGCATGGCTACACCTTC	CATSRDRHGYTF
TRBV7-9	NA	NA	TRBJ1-2	TGTGCCAGCAGCTTATACTATGGGAACAGGCCATGGGTCTACACCTTC	CASSLYYGNRPWVYTF
TRBV15	once	NA	TRBJ2-6	TGTGCCACCAGCGGAAGGCTGAGCTCTGGGGCCAACGTCCTGACTTTC	CATSGRLSSGANVLTF
TRBV18	NA	NA	TRBJ2-2	TGTGCCAGCTCAGGCCGTCAGGGGGGAGACACCGGGGAGCTGTTTTTT	CASSGRQGGDTGELFF
TRBV11-2	NA	NA	TRBJ1-1	TGTGCCAGCAGCCTGGGGGGTCTGGCTTTCTTT	CASSLGGLAFF
TRBV5-8	NA	NA	TRBJ1-5	TGTGCCAGCAGCTTGACTGGGCCAAATCAGCCCCAGCATTTT	CASSLTGPNQPQHF
TRBV28	NA	NA	TRBJ2-1	TGTGCCAGCAGCCCAACCGACAGGTCGGGCTACAATGAGCAGTTCTTC	CASSPTDRSGYNEQFF
TRBV19	once	NA	TRBJ1-1	TGTGCCAGTAGTATAGTTACGGCGGAGACTGAAGCTTTCTTT	CASSIVTAETEAFF
TRBV28	NA	NA	TRBJ2-5	TGTGCCAGCAAGGTCAGGATGGGGAGAGGAGGCGAGACCCAGTACTTC	CASKVRMGRGGETQYF
TRBV5-4	NA	NA	TRBJ2-5	TGTGCCAGCAGCTGGGGGACCCAAGAGACCCAGTACTTC	CASSWGTQETQYF
TRBV5-1	NA	NA	TRBJ2-3	TGCGCCAGCAGCCTGGACATTGTCACAGATACGCAGTATTTT	CASSLDIVTDTQYF
TRBV5-1	NA	TRBD2	TRBJ2-3	TGCGCCAGCAGAGGACTAGCTAGCACAGATACGCAGTATTTT	CASRGLASTDTQYF